This paragraph covers one T cell receptor (beta chain) sequence. Original analysis: Reference gene primer amplification in the assay estimated nucleated cell counts. Assay used: immunoSEQ multiplex PCR; TCRdb lists only in-frame clones, some missing. Clone size and V and J calls were adopted from that table, with D and trimming inferred from the DNA. Counted here are 100,000 to 150,000 clones, 79% occurring once; the ten biggest clones make up around a third. This record comes from a study of blood T cell repertoires in COVID-19. On the study more broadly: COVID-19 samples, acute and convalescent, were from the United States, Italy and Spain. T cells, B-cell-depleted T cells, or PBMCs supplied cDNA or gDNA.

Sequences were obtained from peripheral blood. This receptor was obtained from a man aged 35 to 55 with active or convalescent COVID-19.

The CDR3 DNA reads TGTGCCAGCAGTGGCGATTGGGGAAAACTAGCGGGGGTAGATGAGCAGTTCTTC. This gives the protein CASSGDWGKLAGVDEQFF. The chain combines TRBV2 with TRBJ2-1; 11 bases are shared with TRBD2. Per germline, CDR1 SNHLY and CDR2 FYNNEI. V was pared by 4 bases and J by 8 bases, with 16 bases of the junction left unmatched. This CDR3 is 18 amino acids long.